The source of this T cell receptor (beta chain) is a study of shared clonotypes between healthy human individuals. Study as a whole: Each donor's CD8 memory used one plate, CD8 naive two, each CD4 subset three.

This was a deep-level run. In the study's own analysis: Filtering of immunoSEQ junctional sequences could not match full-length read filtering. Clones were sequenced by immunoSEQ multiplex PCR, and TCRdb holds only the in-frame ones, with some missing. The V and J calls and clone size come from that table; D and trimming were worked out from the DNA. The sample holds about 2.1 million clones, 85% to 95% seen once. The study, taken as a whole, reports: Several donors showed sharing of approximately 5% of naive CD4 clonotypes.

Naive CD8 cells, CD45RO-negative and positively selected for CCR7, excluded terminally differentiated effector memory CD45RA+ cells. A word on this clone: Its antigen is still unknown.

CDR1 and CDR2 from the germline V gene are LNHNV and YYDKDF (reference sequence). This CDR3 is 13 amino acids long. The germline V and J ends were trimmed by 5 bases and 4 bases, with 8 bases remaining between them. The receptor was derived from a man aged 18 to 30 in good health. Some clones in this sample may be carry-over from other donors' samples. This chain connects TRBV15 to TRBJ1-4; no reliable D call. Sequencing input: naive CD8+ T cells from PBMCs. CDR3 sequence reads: CATSPDFNEKLFF. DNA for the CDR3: TGTGCCACCAGCCCGGACTTTAATGAAAAACTGTTTTTT.